This T cell receptor beta chain was profiled in a study of blood T cell repertoires in COVID-19. This clone was counted a few times. Clones were sequenced by immunoSEQ multiplex PCR, and TCRdb holds only the in-frame ones, with some missing. This table has roughly 320,000 clones, roughly 85% appearing once. Trimming removed 5 bases from V and 7 bases from J; junction bases left unmatched: 15. This CDR3 comprises 16 residues. CDR1 and CDR2 from the germline V gene are ENHRY and SYGVKD. This chain joins TRBV10-3 and TRBJ2-7; 9 bases match TRBD1. The sequencing sample was made of peripheral blood. The clonotype originates from a human donor in a cohort sampled during active COVID-19. CDR3 sequence (DNA): TGTGCCATCAGTCAACAATCCGGGACAGGGTCTGGAGAGCAGTACTTC. Amino acid sequence: CAISQQSGTGSGEQYF.